The clone carrying this TCR beta chain was observed once. The sample comes from a study of shared clonotypes between healthy human individuals. Every immunoSEQ plate was one replicate of a subset's evenly spread DNA. Here immunoSEQ multiplex PCR was the method, and the copy in TCRdb shows in-frame clones only, minus some. The sample lists roughly 2.2 million clones; around 93% were seen once. The sample consisted of naive CD4+ T cells from PBMCs. Subset denoted: CD45RA+ positively selected. This TCR derives from a man aged 18 to 29 in good health. Some clones in this sample may be carry-over from other donors' samples.

The DNA for the CDR3 is TGTGCCAGCACCTTCATCGGGGAGGCCGGGGAGCTGTTTTTT. Translating gives CASTFIGEAGELFF. The chain has TRBV28 and TRBJ2-2, with D possibly matching TRBD2 (6 bases). The CDR3 spans 14 residues. Between the trimmed V and J ends, which lost 7 bases and 6 bases, there was a span of 15 bases. Germline loops: CDR1 MDHEN, CDR2 SYDVKM.